What follows describes a single TCR beta chain. The antigen is unknown. The CDR3 sequence is 15 residues long. Germline assignment: CDR1 MDHEN and CDR2 SYDVKM. Trimming removed 8 bases from V and 6 bases from J; junction bases left unmatched: 12. This sample was included in a study of OX40 agonist ivuxolimab in advanced cancers. Looking at the study overall: An agonistic human IgG2 monoclonal antibody against OX40 (CD134) was given. Allowance was made for prior anti-PD-1, anti-PD-L1 or anti-CTLA-4 therapy, and around 44% had some. Study findings and constraints: At doses 0.1 to 3.0 mg/kg, CD4+ and CD8+ clones expanded. Antigen specificity of clonally expanded peripheral T cells was not established.

The repertoire was sequenced with immunoSEQ multiplex PCR; TCRdb's copy has only in-frame clones and lacks some. The sample holds 55,000 to 80,000 clones, approximately 80% seen once. The source of this sequence is an adult with an advanced solid tumor such as melanoma, head and neck, liver or kidney cancer. This sample comprised CD4+ or CD8+ T cells sorted from blood, obtained in a trial of the OX40 agonist ivuxolimab. The chain uses TRBV28 and TRBJ1-2; 10 positions match TRBD1. CDR3 loop: CASSDRGRSLHGYTF. CDR3 DNA sequence: TGTGCCAGCTCCGACAGGGGGCGTTCGCTTCATGGCTACACCTTC.